This T cell receptor (beta chain) was captured by sequencing in a study of HIV-infected patients and healthy controls. This clonotype was recorded at least ten times. V lost 1 base to trimming and J lost 0 bases, with 14 bases between them. The CDR3 has 16 residues. CDR1 and CDR2 (germline): GTSNPN, SVGIG (reference sequence). TCRdb used MiXCR to reprocess the 5' RACE reads, holding one entry per CDR3 protein. This sample has almost 65,000 distinct CDR3 sequences, with 15% to 20% found just once. Source material: CD4+ T cells from blood. The chain is built from TRBV30 and TRBJ2-3; D uncertain. This receptor was identified in a human donor in good health. CDR3: CAWSDSRRVSTDTQYF. The CDR3 coding sequence is TGTGCCTGGAGTGACTCCCGCCGCGTTAGCACAGATACGCAGTATTTT.